The 26 T cell receptor beta chains below were found in one sample sequenced in a study of T cell responses to AZD1222 COVID-19 vaccine. TCRdb's copy holds only in-frame clones and misses some; the assay was immunoSEQ multiplex PCR. Of approximately 160,000 clones listed, around 87% are singletons. The sample consisted of peripheral blood, taken on day 0 of AZD1222 vaccination. The origin of the receptors is an adult in good health.

Only a few counts were recorded for this clone. The chain recombines TRBV6-2 or TRBV6-3 with TRBJ2-7, with 12 bases matching TRBD2. V trimming: 2 bases; J trimming: 4 bases; junction bases outside the gene matches: 0. The CDR3 totals 14 residues. Germline loops: CDR1 MNHEY, CDR2 SVGEGT. The CDR3 DNA is TGTGCCAGCAGTTACGGGACTAGCGGGTACGAGCAGTACTTC. Protein: CASSYGTSGYEQYF.

V usage is TRBV19 and J usage is TRBJ1-1; 8 bases agree with TRBD1. Germline V gene lookup returns CDR1 LNHDA and CDR2 SQIVND (reference sequence). V was pared by 6 bases and J by 3 bases, with 6 bases of the junction left unmatched. The length of the CDR3 is 14 residues. This CDR3 reads CASRTGATHTEAFF. The CDR3 DNA is TGTGCCAGTAGGACAGGGGCCACTCACACTGAAGCTTTCTTT. The full variable domain, rest sourced from reference TRBV19 and TRBJ1-1, is DGGITQSPKYLFRKEGQNVTLSCEQNLNHDAMYWYRQDPGQGLRLIYYSQIVNDFQKGDIAEGYSVSREKKESFPLTVTSAQKNPTAFYLCASRTGATHTEAFFGQGTRLTVV.

V gene TRBV24-1 combines with J gene TRBJ1-2; D remains unclear. Between the trimmed V and J ends, which lost 4 bases and 7 bases, there was a span of 15 bases. The CDR3 contains 14 residues. Germline V lookup: CDR1 KGHDR, CDR2 SFDVKD. The CDR3, as DNA: TGTGCCACCAGTGACAGGTCATCCGTCAGTGGCTACACCTTC. It encodes CATSDRSSVSGYTF.

In this sample, this clone turned up a few times. This sequence joins TRBV5-1 and TRBJ2-2, with 11 bases that match TRBD2. This CDR3 has 15 residues. CDR1 SGHRS and CDR2 YFSETQ come from the germline V gene. The V gene end was trimmed by 4 bases and the J gene end by 4 bases; junction bases not matched to a gene: 3. CDR3 residues: CASSPGTSGTGELFF. The CDR3 nucleotides read TGCGCCAGCAGCCCCGGGACTAGCGGCACCGGGGAGCTGTTTTTT.

This sequence joins TRBV19 and TRBJ2-7, with 11 bases matching TRBD2. There are 17 residues in the CDR3. From germline, CDR1 is LNHDA and CDR2 SQIVND (reference sequence). With V trimmed by 4 bases and J by 1 base, 9 bases remained unmatched. The CDR3: CASSTTPRLAGSYEQYF. CDR3 DNA sequence: TGTGCCAGTAGTACCACTCCCCGACTAGCGGGATCCTACGAGCAGTACTTC. The entire variable domain, with the rest obtained from reference TRBV19 and TRBJ2-7, is as follows: DGGITQSPKYLFRKEGQNVTLSCEQNLNHDAMYWYRQDPGQGLRLIYYSQIVNDFQKGDIAEGYSVSREKKESFPLTVTSAQKNPTAFYLCASSTTPRLAGSYEQYFGPGTRLTVT.

The rearrangement links TRBV18 to TRBJ2-1, with 7 bases lining up with TRBD1. The CDR3 totals 15 residues. Germline lookup yields CDR1 KGHSH and CDR2 LQKENI. J was trimmed by 3 bases and V by 4 bases; bases with no gene match: 6. Here the CDR3 DNA reads TGTGCCAGCTCACTATCACAGGGGAGCTACAATGAGCAGTTCTTC. Translating gives CASSLSQGSYNEQFF. Full variable domain (rest looked up from reference TRBV18 and TRBJ2-1): NAGVMQNPRHLVRRRGQEARLRCSPMKGHSHVYWYRQLPEEGLKFMVYLQKENIIDESGMPKERFSAEFPKEGPSILRIQQVVRGDSAAYFCASSLSQGSYNEQFFGPGTRLTVL.

V gene TRBV5-6 combines with J gene TRBJ2-6, with 9 bases fitting TRBD1. CDR1 and CDR2 from the germline V gene are SGHDT and YYEEEE. There are 18 residues in the CDR3. V lost 4 bases and J lost 0; bases outside the gene matches: 8. DNA for the CDR3: TGTGCCAGCAGCGCCGGGACAGGGTTTTCCTCTGGGGCCAACGTCCTGACTTTC. It yields the protein CASSAGTGFSSGANVLTF.

The genes are TRBV7-9 and TRBJ2-2, with 14 positions matching TRBD2. This CDR3 contains 17 residues. The V gene's germline CDR1 is SEHNR and CDR2 FQNEAQ (reference sequence). Trimming removed 5 bases from V and 1 base from J; junction bases left unmatched: 3. The CDR3 nucleotides read TGTGCCAGCAGCCCCGGACTAGCGGGAGGGAACACCGGGGAGCTGTTTTTT. Amino acids: CASSPGLAGGNTGELFF.

The chain is built from TRBV5-1 and TRBJ2-3, with unresolved D. Germline V gene data show CDR1 as SGHRS and CDR2 as YFSETQ. The CDR3 extends over 12 amino acids. V shed 4 bases and J shed 0 bases, with 3 bases lying between them. The CDR3 region is CASSASTDTQYF. The CDR3 DNA sequence: TGCGCCAGCAGCGCTAGCACAGATACGCAGTATTTT.

The rearrangement links TRBV19 to TRBJ1-1, with 8 bases aligning to TRBD1. V lost 7 bases and J lost 4; bases outside the gene matches: 8. The CDR3 totals 14 residues. CDR1 LNHDA and CDR2 SQIVND come from the germline V gene (reference sequence). The chain's CDR3 is CASTFRGPATEAFF. In nucleotides, the CDR3 is TGTGCCAGTACTTTCAGGGGGCCGGCCACTGAAGCTTTCTTT. The full variable domain, rest sourced from reference TRBV19 and TRBJ1-1, is DGGITQSPKYLFRKEGQNVTLSCEQNLNHDAMYWYRQDPGQGLRLIYYSQIVNDFQKGDIAEGYSVSREKKESFPLTVTSAQKNPTAFYLCASTFRGPATEAFFGQGTRLTVV.

The chain recombines TRBV5-8 with TRBJ1-5, with 10 bases matching TRBD1. J gave up 2 bases and V 4 bases, and 9 bases lay outside the gene matches. This CDR3 contains 17 residues. In germline, CDR1 is SGHTS, CDR2 YDEGEE. The CDR3 loop reads CASSLRTGGSGNQPQHF. The CDR3 region has the DNA TGTGCCAGCAGCCTAAGGACAGGGGGAAGTGGCAATCAGCCCCAGCATTTT.

The chain joins TRBV7-6 to TRBJ2-1, with D hard to call. The CDR3 extends over 15 amino acids. Trimming left V 5 bases short and J 1 base short, with 12 bases between. Per the germline V gene, CDR1 is SGHVS and CDR2 is FNYEAQ. For the CDR3, the DNA is TGTGCCAGCAGCCAGTTTTCAACGTCCTACAATGAGCAGTTCTTC. The encoded protein is CASSQFSTSYNEQFF.

The chain combines TRBV19 with TRBJ1-2; 7 bases fit TRBD1. The J segment lost 6 bases and the V segment lost 3 bases, leaving 10 bases of the junction unmatched. Germline V gives CDR1 LNHDA, CDR2 SQIVND (reference sequence). The CDR3 totals 15 residues. This CDR3 is CASSIPSHRGNGYTF. CDR3 nucleotide sequence: TGTGCCAGTAGTATCCCATCGCACAGGGGAAATGGCTACACCTTC.

The rearrangement joins TRBV7-2 to TRBJ1-6; D uncertain. The CDR3 contains 14 residues. CDR1 and CDR2 from the germline V gene are SGHTA and FQGNSA. The V end was cut by 6 bases, the J end by 8 bases, with 14 bases between. The CDR3 DNA is TGTGCCAGCAGAGCTTATTTCGGTGATTCACCCCTCCACTTT. It encodes CASRAYFGDSPLHF.

This clone was counted a single time. This sequence joins TRBV29-1 and TRBJ1-2; TRBD1 matches at 7 bases. With V trimmed by 3 bases and J by 7 bases, 11 bases remained unmatched. This CDR3 has 14 amino acids. Germline CDR1 SQVTM, CDR2 ANQGSEA. CDR3 loop: CSVENRGEIGGYTF. Here the CDR3 DNA reads TGCAGCGTTGAGAACAGGGGAGAGATCGGTGGCTACACCTTC.

This chain joins TRBV6-6 and TRBJ1-1; D may be TRBD1 (6 bases). The CDR3 covers 14 residues. Per the germline V gene, CDR1 is MNHNY and CDR2 is SVGAGI (reference sequence). Trimming pared 8 bases from V and 0 bases from J, leaving 13 bases between. CDR3 sequence reads: CASCRGEVNTEAFF. The CDR3 nucleotides are TGTGCCAGCTGTAGGGGGGAAGTGAACACTGAAGCTTTCTTT.

The CDR3 here is CASFEGGTGNTIYF. The CDR3 DNA reads as TGTGCCAGCTTCGAGGGGGGGACTGGAAACACCATATATTTT. V gene TRBV6-5 combines with J gene TRBJ1-3; possibly TRBD1 for D (6 bases). With 8 bases removed from V and 2 bases from J, the gap between germline ends came to 13 bases. The germline gives CDR1 MNHEY, CDR2 SVGAGI. This CDR3 has 14 amino acids.

CDR3 sequence: CASSPSTGGRSPLHF. In DNA, the CDR3 is TGTGCCAGCAGTCCCTCGACGGGGGGAAGGTCACCCCTCCACTTT. The chain couples TRBV28 to TRBJ1-6, with a weak D call TRBD1 (5 bases). Trimming shortened V by 5 bases and J by 10 bases, and 18 bases separated the two germline ends. CDR1 is MDHEN, CDR2 SYDVKM, per germline. The CDR3 covers 15 residues.

Turning to this clone: The sample holds other DNA sequences that translate to the same CDR3. The chain couples TRBV3-1 (or the pseudogene TRBV3-2) to TRBJ2-3, with no clear D. The V end was cut by 4 bases, the J end by 0 bases, with 5 bases between. CDR1 and CDR2 (germline): LGHDT, YNNKEL (reference sequence). This CDR3 is 13 amino acids long. The CDR3 DNA sequence: TGTGCCAGCAGCCGTCAGAGCACAGATACGCAGTATTTT. It encodes CASSRQSTDTQYF.

The chain combines TRBV9 with TRBJ1-4, with D hard to call. V lost 4 bases and J 3 bases, leaving 13 bases between the germline ends. From germline, CDR1 is SGDLS and CDR2 YYNGEE. The CDR3 runs to 15 residues. The CDR3 loop is CASSPPLGANEKLFF. The CDR3 DNA is TGTGCCAGCAGCCCTCCCCTCGGGGCTAATGAAAAACTGTTTTTT.

This sequence joins TRBV16 and TRBJ2-1, with D possibly TRBD1 on 6 matching bases. In germline, CDR1 is KGHSY, CDR2 FQNENV. The CDR3 runs 15 residues. V lost 6 bases and J 0 bases, leaving 12 bases between the germline ends. The CDR3 sequence: CASSRQANSYNEQFF. The CDR3 DNA is TGTGCCAGCAGTCGACAGGCTAACTCCTACAATGAGCAGTTCTTC.

The chain is built from TRBV6-1 and TRBJ2-7; possibly TRBD2 for D (6 bases). The V end lost 0 bases, the J end lost 2 bases, and 11 bases lay between the germline ends. Germline CDR1 and CDR2: MNHNS and SASEGT. CDR3 length: 15 residues. The CDR3 sequence is CASSEAGTGAYEQYF. The DNA for the CDR3 is TGTGCCAGCAGTGAAGCCGGGACTGGGGCCTACGAGCAGTACTTC.

The rearrangement uses TRBV4-2 and TRBJ2-3; D ambiguous. Germline assignment: CDR1 LGHNA and CDR2 YNFKEQ. Trimming removed 0 bases from V and 3 bases from J, with 4 bases in between. The CDR3 spans 13 residues. DNA of the CDR3: TGTGCCAGCAGCCAAGATATAACAGATACGCAGTATTTT. Amino acid sequence: CASSQDITDTQYF.

V usage is TRBV27 and J usage is TRBJ1-5; the D is unclear. The germline V gene encodes CDR1 MNHEY and CDR2 SMNVEV (reference sequence). This CDR3 has 14 residues. Trimming cost V 2 bases and J 5 bases, with 10 bases left between them. CDR3 nucleotides: TGTGCCAGCAGTTTACAGGCGCCTTATCAGCCCCAGCATTTT. The encoded protein is CASSLQAPYQPQHF.

This clone was seen only once. The CDR3 DNA sequence: TGTGCCAGCAGTGACTCCCTGCCCCCCAGGGGTTCTAATGAAAAACTGTTTTTT. This gives the protein CASSDSLPPRGSNEKLFF. This chain joins TRBV6-4 and TRBJ1-4; a weak D match, TRBD1 (6 bases). CDR1 is MRHNA and CDR2 is SNTAGT in the germline V gene. V was trimmed by 0 bases and J by 3 bases, leaving 17 bases between them. The length of the CDR3 is 18 residues.

A word on this clone: This same CDR3 is encoded by further DNA sequences in the sample. This rearrangement joins TRBV4-2 to TRBJ1-6; D gene uncertain. Germline CDR1 reads LGHNA; CDR2 reads YNFKEQ. The CDR3 sequence is 12 residues long. V gave up 0 bases and J gave up 9 bases, with 3 bases separating them. The CDR3 bases are TGTGCCAGCAGCCAAGAAGGTTCACCCCTCCACTTT. It translates to CASSQEGSPLHF.